This TCR beta chain was identified during a study of cytomegalovirus exposure and HLA in healthy donors. Notes on the study in general: The authors listed over 150 TCR beta chains as cytomegalovirus-associated. Using the classifier, cytomegalovirus status was reportedly diagnosed with high specificity and sensitivity.

Libraries were prepared by immunoSEQ multiplex PCR; TCRdb keeps only in-frame clonotypes and omits some of them. The data hold 200,000 to 250,000 clones, with around 90% observed a single time. As to this clone: Its antigen is as yet unknown. The CDR3 carries no conserved terminal phenylalanine or tryptophan, so it likely arises from a read error. The DNA is left out, because the CDR3 cannot be placed on it with certainty; the CDR3 is given as TCRdb lists it.

Separation from the roughly 670-subject first cohort characterized the roughly 120-subject validation cohort, to which the donors belonged. The CDR3 is 11 residues long, ends included. Germline V lookup: CDR1 MNHNS, CDR2 SASEGT. J is TRBJ1-2 and V is TRBV6-1. This receptor was obtained from a woman under 30 in good health and CMV-seronegative. The sample consisted of PBMCs. The CDR3 reads CASSELEGGSI.